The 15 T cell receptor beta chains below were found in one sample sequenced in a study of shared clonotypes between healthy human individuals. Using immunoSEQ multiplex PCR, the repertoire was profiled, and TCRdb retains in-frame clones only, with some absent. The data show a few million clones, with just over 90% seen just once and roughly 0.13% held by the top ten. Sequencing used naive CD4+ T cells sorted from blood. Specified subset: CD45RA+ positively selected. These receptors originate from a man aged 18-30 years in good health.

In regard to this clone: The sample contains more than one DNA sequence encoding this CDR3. CDR3 coding DNA: TGTGCCAGTCGGGACAGTTCCTACGAGCAGTACTTC. It translates to CASRDSSYEQYF. The chain joins TRBV6-5 to TRBJ2-7; 7 bases line up with TRBD1. Trimming removed 9 bases from V and 1 base from J; junction bases left unmatched: 3. Germline V CDR1 and CDR2: MNHEY, SVGAGI. The CDR3 runs to 12 residues.

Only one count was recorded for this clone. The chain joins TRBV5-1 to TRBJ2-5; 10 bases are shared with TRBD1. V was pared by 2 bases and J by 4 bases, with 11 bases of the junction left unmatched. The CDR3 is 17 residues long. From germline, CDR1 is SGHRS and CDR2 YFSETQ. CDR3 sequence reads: CASSLLPSGTGVETQYF. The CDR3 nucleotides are TGCGCCAGCAGCTTACTACCCTCCGGGACAGGGGTAGAGACCCAGTACTTC.

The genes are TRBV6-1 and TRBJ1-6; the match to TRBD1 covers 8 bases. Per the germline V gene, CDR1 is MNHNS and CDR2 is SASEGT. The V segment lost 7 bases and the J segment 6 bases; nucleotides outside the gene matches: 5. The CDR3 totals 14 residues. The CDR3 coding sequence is TGTGCCAGCACCCTTACAGGGGGTAATTCACCCCTCCACTTT. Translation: CASTLTGGNSPLHF.

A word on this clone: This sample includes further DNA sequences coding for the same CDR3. DNA for the CDR3: TGCGCCAGCAGCTTGGCGGGGAGTGGTACCGGGGAGCTGTTTTTT. Its protein is CASSLAGSGTGELFF. The V call is TRBV5-1, the J call TRBJ2-2; TRBD2 might be the D (5 bases). This CDR3 has 15 residues. Looked up from germline, CDR1 is SGHRS and CDR2 is YFSETQ. V lost 0 bases, J lost 5 bases, and 11 bases lay in between. Drawing the rest from reference TRBV5-1 and TRBJ2-2, the complete variable domain is KAGVTQTPRYLIKTRGQQVTLSCSPISGHRSVSWYQQTPGQGLQFLFEYFSETQRNKGNFPGRFSGRQFSNSRSEMNVSTLELGDSALYLCASSLAGSGTGELFFGEGSRLTVL.

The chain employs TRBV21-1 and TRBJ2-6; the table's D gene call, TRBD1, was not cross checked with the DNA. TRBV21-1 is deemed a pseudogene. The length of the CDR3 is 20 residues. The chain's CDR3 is CASSIEGVRGKVMGANVLTF. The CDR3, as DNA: TGTGCCAGCAGCATAGAAGGGGTCAGGGGTAAAGTTATGGGGGCCAACGTCCTGACTTTC.

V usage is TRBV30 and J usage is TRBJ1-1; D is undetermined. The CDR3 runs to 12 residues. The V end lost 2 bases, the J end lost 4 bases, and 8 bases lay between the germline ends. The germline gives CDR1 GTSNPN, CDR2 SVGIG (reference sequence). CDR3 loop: CAWSLLSTEAFF. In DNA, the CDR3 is TGTGCCTGGAGTCTGCTAAGCACTGAAGCTTTCTTT.

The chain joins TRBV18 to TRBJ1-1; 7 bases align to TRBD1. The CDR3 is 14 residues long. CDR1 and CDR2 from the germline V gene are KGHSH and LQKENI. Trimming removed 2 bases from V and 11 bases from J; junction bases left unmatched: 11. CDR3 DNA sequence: TGTGCCAGCTCACCAAATTCCGGGACAGAGTATGCTTTCTTT. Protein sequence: CASSPNSGTEYAFF.

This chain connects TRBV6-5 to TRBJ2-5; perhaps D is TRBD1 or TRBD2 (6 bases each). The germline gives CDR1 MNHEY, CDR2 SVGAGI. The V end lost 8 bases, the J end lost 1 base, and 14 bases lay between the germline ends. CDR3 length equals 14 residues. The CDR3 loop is CASQKWGAQETQYF. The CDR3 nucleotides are TGTGCCAGCCAAAAGTGGGGGGCCCAAGAGACCCAGTACTTC.

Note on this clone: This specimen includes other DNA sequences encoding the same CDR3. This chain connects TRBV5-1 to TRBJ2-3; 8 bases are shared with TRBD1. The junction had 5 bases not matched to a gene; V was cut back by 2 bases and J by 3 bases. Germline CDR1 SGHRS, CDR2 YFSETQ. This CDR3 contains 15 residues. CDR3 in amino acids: CASSFRGQGTDTQYF. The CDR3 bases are TGCGCCAGCAGCTTTCGAGGACAGGGAACAGATACGCAGTATTTT.

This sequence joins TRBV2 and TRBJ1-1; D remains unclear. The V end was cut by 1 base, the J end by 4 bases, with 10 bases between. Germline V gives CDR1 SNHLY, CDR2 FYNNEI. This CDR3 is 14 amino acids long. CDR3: CASSEEGKGTEAFF. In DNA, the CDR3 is TGTGCCAGCAGTGAAGAGGGTAAGGGCACTGAAGCTTTCTTT.

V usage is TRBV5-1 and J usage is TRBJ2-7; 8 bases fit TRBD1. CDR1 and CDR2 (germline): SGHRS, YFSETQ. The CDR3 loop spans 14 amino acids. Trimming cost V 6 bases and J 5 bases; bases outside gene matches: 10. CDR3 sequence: CASTPMDRDNEQYF. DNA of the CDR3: TGCGCCAGCACCCCTATGGACAGGGATAACGAGCAGTACTTC.

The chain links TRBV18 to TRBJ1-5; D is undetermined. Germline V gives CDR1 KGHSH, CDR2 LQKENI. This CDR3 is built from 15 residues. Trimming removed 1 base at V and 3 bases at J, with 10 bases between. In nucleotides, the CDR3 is TGTGCCAGCTCACCACAGGGAACCCTCAATCAGCCCCAGCATTTT. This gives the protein CASSPQGTLNQPQHF.

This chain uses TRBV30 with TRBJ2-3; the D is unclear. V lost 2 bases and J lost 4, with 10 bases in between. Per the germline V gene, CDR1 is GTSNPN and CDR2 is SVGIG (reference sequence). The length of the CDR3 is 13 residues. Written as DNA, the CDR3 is TGTGCCTGGAGTTCCTTCTGGGCAGATACGCAGTATTTT. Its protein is CAWSSFWADTQYF.

The CDR3 DNA is TGTGCCAGCAGTGAATCTTGGAGCTCCTACAATGAGCAGTTCTTC. It specifies CASSESWSSYNEQFF. The genes are TRBV6-1 and TRBJ2-1; D gene uncertain. Trimming left V 2 bases short and J 0 bases short, with 8 bases between. The CDR3 has 15 amino acids. Germline CDR1 and CDR2: MNHNS and SASEGT.

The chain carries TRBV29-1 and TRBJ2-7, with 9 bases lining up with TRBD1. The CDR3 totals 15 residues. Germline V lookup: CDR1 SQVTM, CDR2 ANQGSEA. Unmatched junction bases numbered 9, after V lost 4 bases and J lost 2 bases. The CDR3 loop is CSVAPGTGLPYEQYF. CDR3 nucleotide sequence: TGCAGCGTTGCGCCGGGGACAGGGCTCCCCTACGAGCAGTACTTC.